The 17 T cell receptor beta chains in this list originate from one sample, sequenced in a study of cytomegalovirus exposure and HLA in healthy donors. The PCR contained 60 Vbeta and 13 Jbeta primers. TCRdb's table, derived via immunoSEQ multiplex PCR, lists solely in-frame clones and lacks some. The sample yields roughly 99,000 clones, around three quarters seen once. Sequenced material: PBMCs. These receptor sequences come from a man under 40 in good health and CMV-seronegative.

The rearrangement links TRBV29-1 to TRBJ2-7; 7 bases agree with TRBD2. The trim removed 7 bases at V and 6 bases at J, leaving 12 bases unmatched. The CDR3 spans 13 residues. The germline CDR1 and CDR2 sequences are SQVTM and ANQGSEA. The DNA of the CDR3 is TGCAGCGCCATACCCCCGGGGGAGGGCGAGCAGTACTTC. It specifies CSAIPPGEGEQYF.

The V gene is TRBV5-4, the J gene TRBJ1-2; the D is unclear. This CDR3 has 14 residues. Per the germline V gene, CDR1 is SGHNT and CDR2 is YYREEE (reference sequence). V was pared by 6 bases and J by 0 bases, with 12 bases between. The CDR3 nucleotides read TGTGCCAGCACCCCGACACCCTCTAACTATGGCTACACCTTC. Residues: CASTPTPSNYGYTF.

The V call is TRBV30, the J call TRBJ1-4, with no clear D. The V end was cut by 2 bases, the J end by 2 bases, with 9 bases between. Germline CDR1 is GTSNPN and CDR2 is SVGIG (reference sequence). This CDR3 has 14 amino acids. CDR3 amino acids: CAWSRYPTNEKLFF. CDR3 bases: TGTGCCTGGAGTCGGTACCCCACTAATGAAAAACTGTTTTTT.

V and J are TRBV4-1 and TRBJ1-2; TRBD1 agrees at 7 bases. Germline V CDR1 and CDR2: MGHRA, YSYEKL. Trimming took 0 bases from V and 5 from J; bases not matched to a gene: 6. The CDR3 covers 15 residues. CDR3 region: CASSQDSGTVYGYTF. In DNA form, the CDR3 reads TGCGCCAGCAGCCAAGACTCCGGGACAGTTTATGGCTACACCTTC.

This chain connects TRBV11-2 to TRBJ1-6, with D unclear. V shed 1 base and J shed 8 bases, with 6 bases lying between them. Germline loops: CDR1 SGHAT, CDR2 FQNNGV. This CDR3 contains 13 residues. The CDR3 sequence is CASSLVPDSPLHF. The CDR3 DNA reads as TGTGCCAGCAGCTTAGTGCCAGATTCACCCCTCCACTTT.

The chain joins TRBV27 to TRBJ2-7; 9 positions match TRBD1. This CDR3 spans 15 amino acids. Germline V gene sequence: CDR1 MNHEY, CDR2 SMNVEV (reference sequence). Losses at the gene ends were 6 bases for V and 2 bases for J; bases not matched to a gene: 8. CDR3 in DNA: TGTGCCAGCAGGGGCCCGGGACAGGGTACCTACGAGCAGTACTTC. Its protein product is CASRGPGQGTYEQYF.

This clone was found once. The chain links TRBV15 to TRBJ1-6; D unclear. This CDR3 region has 15 residues. Per the germline V gene, CDR1 is LNHNV and CDR2 is YYDKDF (reference sequence). The V end was cut by 1 base, the J end by 8 bases, with 12 bases between. The DNA for the CDR3 is TGTGCCACCAGCAGAGTCGGGGAGCAATATTCACCCCTCCACTTT. Its protein is CATSRVGEQYSPLHF.

This clone showed up just a few times. The rearrangement joins TRBV5-8 to TRBJ1-1; 12 bases are a match to TRBD1. V shed 2 bases and J 4 bases; nucleotides not matched to a gene: 9. Germline CDR1 and CDR2: SGHTS and YDEGEE. This CDR3 spans 17 amino acids. The CDR3: CASSLNRDRGHGTEAFF. DNA for the CDR3: TGTGCCAGCAGCTTAAACCGGGACAGGGGGCACGGCACTGAAGCTTTCTTT. Based on the CDR3 plus reference TRBV5-8 and TRBJ1-1, the full variable domain is EAGVTQSPTHLIKTRGQQATLRCSPISGHTSVYWYQQALGLGLQFLLWYDEGEERNRGNFPPRFSGRQFPNYSSELNVNALELEDSALYLCASSLNRDRGHGTEAFFGQGTRLTVV.

The chain has TRBV2 and TRBJ1-4, with 7 bases fitting TRBD1. V was pared by 7 bases and J by 5 bases, with 4 bases of the junction left unmatched. The CDR3 has 13 residues. Germline V lookup: CDR1 SNHLY, CDR2 FYNNEI. The CDR3 DNA is TGTGCCAGCAAACGACAGGGAAATGAAAAACTGTTTTTT. This encodes CASKRQGNEKLFF.

The rearrangement links TRBV14 to TRBJ2-2; 10 bases map to TRBD1. J gave up 1 base and V 1 base, and 0 bases lay outside the gene matches. CDR3 length: 16 residues. Germline V lookup: CDR1 SGHDN, CDR2 FVKESK. CDR3 nucleotide sequence: TGTGCCAGCAGCCAAGGGGACAGGGGGAACACCGGGGAGCTGTTTTTT. Translating gives CASSQGDRGNTGELFF.

About this clone: The same CDR3 arises from other DNA sequences in this sample as well. V usage is TRBV10-1 and J usage is TRBJ2-3; 8 bases fit TRBD2. Unmatched junction bases numbered 5, after V lost 0 bases and J lost 3 bases. Germline V gives CDR1 WNHNN, CDR2 SYGVQD (reference sequence). The CDR3 has 16 amino acids. The chain's CDR3 is CASSESGSGVTDTQYF. CDR3 nucleotides: TGCGCCAGCAGTGAGTCAGGTAGCGGGGTGACAGATACGCAGTATTTT.

The CDR3 DNA follows: TGTGCCAGCAGTGAGCTCAGGGTAGGCGAGCAGTACTTC. Amino acids: CASSELRVGEQYF. The V call is TRBV2, the J call TRBJ2-5; perhaps TRBD1 as D (5 bases). The J call may not be correct, given that the DNA end is closer to TRBJ2-7. This CDR3 has 13 residues. CDR1 SNHLY and CDR2 FYNNEI come from the germline V gene.

There are a few counts of this clone. The chain combines TRBV5-6 with TRBJ2-1, with 13 bases lining up with TRBD2. Germline V gene sequence: CDR1 SGHDT, CDR2 YYEEEE. Trimming removed 8 bases from V and 6 bases from J; junction bases left unmatched: 8. The CDR3 is 15 residues long. This CDR3 is CASQGGTSGVNEQFF. The CDR3 DNA reads TGTGCCAGTCAGGGAGGGACTAGCGGGGTCAATGAGCAGTTCTTC.

The V and J genes are TRBV4-2 and TRBJ2-5, with 11 bases that match TRBD2. The CDR3 contains 17 residues. V gave up 1 base and J gave up 4 bases; unmatched junction bases: 8. Germline assignment: CDR1 LGHNA and CDR2 YNFKEQ. CDR3: CASSQVTSGSSLETQYF. In DNA form, the CDR3 reads TGTGCCAGCAGCCAAGTCACTAGCGGGAGTAGTTTAGAGACCCAGTACTTC.

In DNA form, the CDR3 reads TGTGCCACCAGCACCGGGACAGGGGTCTTCTCCTACGAGCAGTACTTC. Translation gives CATSTGTGVFSYEQYF. The rearrangement uses TRBV15 and TRBJ2-7, with TRBD1 matching 10 bases. The germline gives CDR1 LNHNV, CDR2 YYDKDF (reference sequence). The V and J ends lost 4 bases and 0 bases, in that order; junction bases with no gene match: 6. This CDR3 has 16 residues. Using reference TRBV15 and TRBJ2-7 for the parts outside the CDR3, the full variable domain is DAMVIQNPRYQVTQFGKPVTLSCSQTLNHNVMYWYQQKSSQAPKLLFHYYDKDFNNEADTPDNFQSRRPNTSFCFLDIRSPGLGDTAMYLCATSTGTGVFSYEQYFGPGTRLTVT.

This chain joins TRBV19 and TRBJ2-7; TRBD1 aligns across 10 bases. Germline V gene data show CDR1 as LNHDA and CDR2 as SQIVND (reference sequence). Losses at the gene ends were 4 bases for V and 5 bases for J; bases not matched to a gene: 11. This CDR3 is 16 amino acids long. CDR3 region: CASSRGPGQGFNEQYF. The CDR3, as DNA: TGTGCCAGTAGTAGGGGTCCGGGACAGGGGTTTAACGAGCAGTACTTC. Full variable domain (outside the CDR3, taken from reference TRBV19 and TRBJ2-7): DGGITQSPKYLFRKEGQNVTLSCEQNLNHDAMYWYRQDPGQGLRLIYYSQIVNDFQKGDIAEGYSVSREKKESFPLTVTSAQKNPTAFYLCASSRGPGQGFNEQYFGPGTRLTVT.

This clone was detected only a few times. The chain joins TRBV7-2 to TRBJ2-7, with 13 bases aligning to TRBD2. The junction had 7 bases not matched to a gene; V was cut back by 4 bases and J by 4 bases. Germline CDR1 and CDR2: SGHTA and FQGNSA. CDR3 length: 16 amino acids. CDR3 in DNA: TGTGCCAGCAGCTCGTATGGGACTAGCGGGAATTACGAGCAGTACTTC. Encoded protein: CASSSYGTSGNYEQYF.